This paragraph reports one T cell receptor beta chain. The CDR3 is 15 amino acids. V dropped 6 bases and J dropped 6 bases, with 21 bases sitting between them. The V gene's germline CDR1 is MDHEN and CDR2 SYDVKM. This table comes from immunoSEQ multiplex PCR, and its TCRdb copy is limited to in-frame clones, with some not included. Here the sample spans approximately 200,000 clones, roughly 80% being singletons. The sample belongs to a study of blood T cell repertoires in COVID-19. Sequences were obtained from peripheral blood. The chain couples TRBV28 to TRBJ2-7; tentative D call: TRBD1 (6 bases). The sequence derives from a woman aged 30 to 39 who had recovered from COVID-19. The CDR3 DNA is TGTGCCAGCAGAGTTGCGAAGGGACATCCCGGCGAGCAGTACTTC. Amino acids: CASRVAKGHPGEQYF. The full variable domain, completed using reference TRBV28 and TRBJ2-7, is DVKVTQSSRYLVKRTGEKVFLECVQDMDHENMFWYRQDPGLGLRLIYFSYDVKMKEKGDIPEGYSVSREKKERFSLILESASTNQTSMYLCASRVAKGHPGEQYFGPGTRLTVT.